The 15 T cell receptor beta chains given below trace back to one sample, sequenced in a study of CD8+CD57+ T cells in acquired aplastic anemia. Whoever was chosen for sequencing had shown CD8+CD57+ cell expansion by flow cytometry. Template material for TCR beta VDJ and CDR3 profiling consisted of genomic DNA. TCRdb reprocessed the reads with MiXCR, giving one entry per CDR3 protein. The data show 180,000 or so distinct CDR3 sequences, about three fifths seen once. Source material: sorted CD4+, CD8+, or CD8+CD57+ T cells (not recorded which) from PBMCs. The receptors stem from a human donor with aplastic anemia.

V and J are TRBV20-1 and TRBJ2-5; 10 bases are shared with TRBD2. After removal of 2 bases from V and 4 bases from J, the junction contained 7 bases not matched to a gene. Looked up from germline, CDR1 is DFQATT and CDR2 is SNEGSKA (reference sequence). CDR3 length equals 15 residues. Here the CDR3 DNA reads TGCAGTGCTAGACTAGCGGGAGATGTTGGAGAGACCCAGTACTTC. Residues: CSARLAGDVGETQYF.

In the case of this clonotype: Relative to the germline gene, one junction end is altered; a read error may explain this. The chain uses TRBV2 and TRBJ1-5, with 8 nucleotides matching TRBD1. Germline V gene sequence: CDR1 SNHLY, CDR2 FYNNEI. CDR3 length: 14 residues. The DNA for the CDR3 is TGTTCCAGCAGTGAAGGGCCAGGGGGCCAGCCCCAGCATTTT. Translating gives CSSSEGPGGQPQHF. Looking up the rest from reference TRBV2 and TRBJ1-5 gives the full variable domain: EPEVTQTPSHQVTQMGQEVILRCVPISNHLYFYWYRQILGQKVEFLVSFYNNEISEKSEIFDDQFSVERPDGSNFTLKIRSTKLEDSAMYFCSSSEGPGGQPQHFGDGTRLSIL.

CDR3 sequence reads: CASSSIGTTEAFF. For the CDR3, the DNA is TGTGCCAGCAGCTCTATAGGGACCACTGAAGCTTTCTTT. The V and J genes are TRBV7-6 and TRBJ1-1; a weak D match, TRBD1 (5 bases). V lost 4 bases and J lost 4, with 10 bases in between. The CDR3 is 13 amino acids. Germline CDR1 reads SGHVS; CDR2 reads FNYEAQ.

This clonotype occurred once. The J gene is TRBJ1-6, the V gene TRBV4-2; 8 bases match TRBD1. V lost 1 base to trimming and J lost 8 bases; unmatched junction nucleotides: 10. Germline CDR1 reads LGHNA; CDR2 reads YNFKEQ. This CDR3 contains 17 residues. This CDR3 is CASSQGPRQGADSPLHF. The CDR3 region has the DNA TGTGCCAGCAGCCAAGGACCAAGGCAGGGGGCCGATTCACCCCTCCACTTT.

The chain couples TRBV9 to TRBJ1-6; D is undetermined. V lost 2 bases and J 4 bases, leaving 13 bases between the germline ends. Germline lookup yields CDR1 SGDLS and CDR2 YYNGEE. The length of the CDR3 is 16 residues. The CDR3 sequence: CASSVHPNPYNSPLHF. As DNA, the CDR3 is TGTGCCAGCAGCGTTCACCCAAACCCTTATAATTCACCCCTCCACTTT. The full variable domain, in which reference TRBV9 and TRBJ1-6 provide the parts outside the CDR3, is DSGVTQTPKHLITATGQRVTLRCSPRSGDLSVYWYQQSLDQGLQFLIQYYNGEERAKGNILERFSAQQFPDLHSELNLSSLELGDSALYFCASSVHPNPYNSPLHFGNGTRLTVT.

This clonotype was picked up many times. V and J are TRBV7-9 and TRBJ1-1; D unclear. Germline lookup yields CDR1 SEHNR and CDR2 FQNEAQ (reference sequence). Trimming left V 4 bases short and J 0 bases short, with 12 bases between. The CDR3 consists of 15 residues. The CDR3 region has the DNA TGTGCCAGCAGCTCCACAGCTGGGTTGAACACTGAAGCTTTCTTT. Its translation: CASSSTAGLNTEAFF.

V and J are TRBV10-1 and TRBJ1-2, with a tentative D call TRBD1 (5 bases). In germline, CDR1 is WNHNN, CDR2 SYGVQD (reference sequence). The CDR3 has 14 amino acids. V was shortened by 7 bases and J by 3 bases, with 15 bases between the two germline ends. The chain's CDR3 is CASNWGLWDYGYTF. CDR3 DNA sequence: TGCGCCAGCAATTGGGGCCTCTGGGACTATGGCTACACCTTC.

Turning to this clonotype: At one of its ends the junction is not consistent with the germline gene, which may arise from a read error. CDR3 residues: CAISREIGARDEQYF. CDR3 sequence (DNA): TGTGCCATCAGCAGAGAGATAGGGGCGAGGGATGAGCAGTACTTC. The chain uses TRBV15 and TRBJ2-7; the D gene could be TRBD1 or TRBD2 (5 bases each). The CDR3 runs to 15 residues. Germline CDR1 reads LNHNV; CDR2 reads YYDKDF (reference sequence).

This clonotype was seen just once. The V and J genes are TRBV10-3 and TRBJ2-1, with D possibly being TRBD1 or TRBD2 (5 bases each). The V gene lost 3 bases and the J gene lost 6 bases, with 12 bases spanning the gap. CDR3 length equals 14 residues. From germline, CDR1 is ENHRY and CDR2 SYGVKD. The DNA of the CDR3 is TGTGCCATCAGTGACCCCAATGGGGGCAATGAGCAGTTCTTC. Translating it yields CAISDPNGGNEQFF.

V usage is TRBV7-9 and J usage is TRBJ2-7, with D unresolved. The V and J ends lost 5 bases and 2 bases respectively, with 19 bases between them. The CDR3 contains 16 residues. CDR1 SEHNR and CDR2 FQNEAQ come from the germline V gene (reference sequence). The CDR3: CASSEEAVGQAYEQYF. DNA of the CDR3: TGTGCCAGCAGCGAAGAGGCCGTGGGCCAGGCCTACGAGCAGTACTTC.

This clonotype showed up many times. V gene TRBV19 combines with J gene TRBJ1-6, with D hard to call. Per germline, CDR1 LNHDA and CDR2 SQIVND (reference sequence). The CDR3 contains 13 residues. The V end was cut by 0 bases, the J end by 7 bases, with 4 bases between. As DNA, the CDR3 is TGTGCCAGTAGTATAGACGCGAATTCACCCCTCCACTTT. Encoded protein: CASSIDANSPLHF.

This clonotype was observed at least ten times. V usage is TRBV10-3 and J usage is TRBJ1-1; TRBD1 matches 8 bases. The ends lost 4 bases at V and 8 bases at J; junction bases unmatched: 0. CDR3 length: 11 residues. CDR1 and CDR2 (germline): ENHRY, SYGVKD. The CDR3 DNA reads as TGTGCCATCAGTGGGGACAGGGAAGCTTTCTTT. It yields the protein CAISGDREAFF.

The chain recombines TRBV10-3 with TRBJ1-2; D uncertain. The germline V gene has CDR1 ENHRY and CDR2 SYGVKD. The CDR3 length is 15 residues. V was pared by 0 bases and J by 1 base, with 9 bases between. The CDR3 region has the DNA TGTGCCATCAGTGAGTCGGCAGAAGGTAACTATGGCTACACCTTC. This translates into CAISESAEGNYGYTF.

J is TRBJ1-1 and V is TRBV29-1, with D perhaps TRBD1 (6 bases). Germline loops: CDR1 SQVTM, CDR2 ANQGSEA. Trimming shortened V by 4 bases and J by 9 bases, and 12 bases separated the two germline ends. CDR3 length: 11 amino acids. The DNA of the CDR3 is TGCAGCGTTGCTCCGGGGGGGCAAGCTTTCTTT. This codes for CSVAPGGQAFF. Based on the CDR3 plus reference TRBV29-1 and TRBJ1-1, the full variable domain is SAVISQKPSRDICQRGTSLTIQCQVDSQVTMMFWYRQQPGQSLTLIATANQGSEATYESGFVIDKFPISRPNLTFSTLTVSNMSPEDSSIYLCSVAPGGQAFFGQGTRLTVV.

In its sample, this clonotype was seen many times. This chain connects TRBV2 to TRBJ1-3, with a possible D match to TRBD1 (6 bases). Trimming took off 8 bases at V and 1 base at J, with 15 bases between the two ends. The CDR3 is 15 amino acids. Germline V gene lookup returns CDR1 SNHLY and CDR2 FYNNEI. CDR3 sequence: CASGPGGASGNTIYF. CDR3 nucleotide sequence: TGTGCCAGCGGCCCCGGGGGCGCTTCTGGAAACACCATATATTTT.